Below, 8 T cell receptor beta chains from the same sample are listed, as sequenced in a study of T cell repertoires in cytomegalovirus infection. Via MiXCR, TCRdb re-called the reads, giving one row per CDR3 protein. The data show 150,000 to 200,000 distinct CDR3 sequences, with approximately 14% seen just once and 27% held by the top ten. Material for sequencing was PBMCs. These receptors originate from a human donor in good health (CMV status not recorded). Some clones in this sample may be carry-over from other donors' samples.

This clonotype occurred many times. The chain links TRBV7-8 to TRBJ2-4; 7 bases are a match to TRBD1. Looked up from germline, CDR1 is SGHVS and CDR2 is FQNEAQ. Trimming at V came to 3 bases and at J to 0 bases, leaving 8 bases not matched to a gene. The CDR3 is 17 amino acids. The CDR3 loop is CASSFYRQGLAKNIQYF. In nucleotides, the CDR3 is TGTGCCAGCAGCTTCTACAGACAGGGATTAGCCAAAAACATTCAGTACTTC.

This clonotype was detected only a few times. The chain employs TRBV7-2 and TRBJ1-2; 11 bases align to TRBD1. This CDR3 has 16 residues. With V trimmed by 0 bases and J by 4 bases, 4 bases remained unmatched. Germline V gives CDR1 SGHTA, CDR2 FQGNSA. The chain's CDR3 is CASSLAGQGAIYGYTF. CDR3 DNA: TGTGCCAGCAGCTTAGCCGGACAGGGGGCCATCTATGGCTACACCTTC.

This clonotype was counted many times. The chain links TRBV7-3 to TRBJ2-2; D perhaps matches TRBD2 (5 bases). The germline CDR1 and CDR2 sequences are SGHTA and FQGTGA. V was pared by 3 bases and J by 6 bases, with 8 bases between. CDR3 length equals 13 residues. CDR3 in DNA: TGTGCCAGCAGCTTGGACTTCGCCGGGGAGCTGTTTTTT. It encodes CASSLDFAGELFF.

At least ten counts were recorded for this clonotype. The rearrangement links TRBV7-2 to TRBJ2-7, with TRBD2 identical over 11 bases. From germline, CDR1 is SGHTA and CDR2 FQGNSA. The CDR3 has 16 residues. Germline trimming cut 5 bases from V and 0 bases from J; bases unmatched to any gene: 6. The CDR3 protein is CASSPLAGVVSYEQYF. In nucleotides, the CDR3 is TGTGCCAGCAGCCCACTAGCGGGAGTGGTCTCCTACGAGCAGTACTTC.

The genes are TRBV6-1 and TRBJ2-2, with D unclear. The germline V gene has CDR1 MNHNS and CDR2 SASEGT. Deletions cut 7 bases from V and 7 bases from J, with 4 bases between. The CDR3 is 10 amino acids. The CDR3 spells CASNYGELFF. The CDR3 DNA sequence: TGTGCCAGCAACTACGGGGAGCTGTTTTTT.

This rearrangement joins TRBV24-1 to TRBJ2-1; 8 bases fit TRBD2. CDR3 size: 14 residues. CDR1 is KGHDR, CDR2 SFDVKD, per germline. The J segment lost 4 bases and the V segment lost 9 bases, leaving 7 bases of the junction unmatched. The chain's CDR3 is CATGRTSPYNEQFF. The CDR3 nucleotides are TGTGCCACCGGAAGGACTAGCCCTTACAATGAGCAGTTCTTC.

This clonotype was picked up a small number of times. Here the CDR3 DNA reads TGTGCCAGCAGCTTAGAGGGTTGGGAGGCCGGGACTGAAGCTTTCTTT. This sequence encodes CASSLEGWEAGTEAFF. The chain uses TRBV11-2 and TRBJ1-1; no reliable D call. V was trimmed by 0 bases and J by 5 bases, leaving 16 bases between them. The length of the CDR3 is 16 residues. Germline V gives CDR1 SGHAT, CDR2 FQNNGV.

Many counts were recorded for this clonotype. The CDR3 here is CASSFRDIGDSGANVLTF. Written as DNA, the CDR3 is TGTGCCAGCAGTTTCCGGGACATTGGGGATTCCGGGGCCAACGTCCTGACTTTC. The chain joins TRBV7-3 to TRBJ2-6; a weak D match, TRBD1 (6 bases). Trimming removed 6 bases at V and 4 bases at J, with 22 bases between. The CDR3 totals 18 residues. The V gene's germline CDR1 is SGHTA and CDR2 FQGTGA.